These 14 T cell receptor beta chains were all obtained from the same sample, sequenced in a study of OX40 agonist ivuxolimab in advanced cancers. Assay used: immunoSEQ multiplex PCR; TCRdb lists only in-frame clones, some missing. The data hold 72,000 or so clones, with 70% to 90% observed a single time. The sequencing here drew on CD4+ or CD8+ T cells sorted from blood, taken in a trial of the OX40 agonist ivuxolimab. The receptors were sampled from an adult with an advanced solid tumor such as melanoma, head and neck, liver or kidney cancer.

The rearrangement uses TRBV5-5 and TRBJ2-5; perhaps TRBD2 as D (5 bases). Trimming pared 1 base from V and 5 bases from J, leaving 15 bases between. This CDR3 has 15 residues. CDR1 is SGHKS, CDR2 YYEKEE, per germline (reference sequence). CDR3 sequence: CASSLLLGQSETQYF. The DNA for the CDR3 is TGTGCCAGCAGCTTGTTACTAGGCCAATCGGAGACCCAGTACTTC.

The chain has TRBV2 and TRBJ2-5, with 7 bases fitting TRBD1. The germline V gene encodes CDR1 SNHLY and CDR2 FYNNEI. J gave up 5 bases and V 3 bases, and 3 bases lay outside the gene matches. The CDR3 is 13 residues long. CDR3 protein: CASSDAGGETQYF. DNA for the CDR3: TGTGCCAGCAGTGATGCAGGGGGTGAGACCCAGTACTTC.

The CDR3 DNA follows: TGCGCCAGCAGCTTGAGTAGCGGGGGGGCCCGTAGCACAGATACGCAGTATTTT. Protein sequence: CASSLSSGGARSTDTQYF. The chain carries TRBV5-1 and TRBJ2-3; 11 positions match TRBD2. Trimming removed 1 base from V and 0 bases from J; junction bases left unmatched: 7. This CDR3 is built from 18 residues. Germline V CDR1 and CDR2: SGHRS, YFSETQ.

The chain uses TRBV2 and TRBJ2-3, with unresolved D. The CDR3 length is 12 residues. The V and J ends lost 2 bases and 11 bases respectively, with 11 bases between them. The V gene's germline CDR1 is SNHLY and CDR2 FYNNEI. CDR3 sequence: CASSELDSRQYF. The CDR3 nucleotides are TGTGCCAGCAGTGAACTGGATTCTAGGCAGTATTTT.

The chain recombines TRBV4-3 with TRBJ1-2; the match to TRBD1 covers 11 bases. The CDR3 covers 17 residues. Germline V gives CDR1 LGHNA, CDR2 YSLEER. Losses at the gene ends were 2 bases for V and 4 bases for J; bases not matched to a gene: 9. Here the CDR3 DNA reads TGCGCCAGCAGCCAAAAGGGGGGACAGGGGGATATCTATGGCTACACCTTC. Protein product: CASSQKGGQGDIYGYTF.

The chain carries TRBV21-1 and TRBJ2-5; the tabulated D call, TRBD2, remains unverified against the DNA. The assigned J gene may be wrong: the sequence end matches TRBJ2-7 better. TRBV21-1 is annotated as a pseudogene. The CDR3 is 15 amino acids. CDR3 region: CASSKQTSGPYEQYF. The CDR3 DNA is TGTGCCAGCAGCAAACAAACTAGCGGACCTTACGAGCAGTACTTC.

This clone was counted only a few times. The chain combines TRBV7-3 with TRBJ2-3, with 7 positions matching TRBD1. Germline CDR1 and CDR2: SGHTA and FQGTGA. Trimming removed 5 bases from V and 1 base from J; junction bases left unmatched: 3. This CDR3 region has 14 residues. CDR3 DNA: TGTGCCAGCAGCCGACAGGGTCGCACAGATACGCAGTATTTT. It codes for CASSRQGRTDTQYF.

The chain couples TRBV13 to TRBJ2-3, with D tentatively TRBD2 (5 bases). The length of the CDR3 is 16 residues. Germline V gene data show CDR1 as PRHDT and CDR2 as FYEKMQ (reference sequence). The germline V and J ends were trimmed by 1 base and 2 bases, with 13 bases remaining between them. The CDR3 coding sequence is TGTGCCAGCAGCTTAGAGGCACTAGAGAACACAGATACGCAGTATTTT. This gives the protein CASSLEALENTDTQYF.

The chain employs TRBV11-2 and TRBJ1-2; no reliable D call. The CDR3 sequence is 13 residues long. Trimming shortened V by 1 base and J by 8 bases, and 11 bases separated the two germline ends. Germline V gene data show CDR1 as SGHAT and CDR2 as FQNNGV. In DNA form, the CDR3 reads TGTGCCAGCAGCTTAGGCCCGGTGGGGGGCTACACCTTC. As protein: CASSLGPVGGYTF.

This sequence joins TRBV6-1 and TRBJ1-1; D is undetermined. V was cut by 4 bases and J by 3 bases, with 9 bases left in between. Germline V gives CDR1 MNHNS, CDR2 SASEGT. This CDR3 is built from 13 residues. CDR3 DNA: TGTGCCAGCAGTGGCACAGCATACACTGAAGCTTTCTTT. As protein: CASSGTAYTEAFF.

Only a few counts were recorded for this clone. The chain is built from TRBV11-2 and TRBJ1-2, with 8 bases lining up with TRBD1. The CDR3 consists of 13 residues. Trimming at V came to 5 bases and at J to 3 bases, leaving 2 bases not matched to a gene. Germline-derived CDR1 and CDR2 are SGHAT and FQNNGV. The CDR3 nucleotides are TGTGCCAGCAGCCCGGGACAGGACTATGGCTACACCTTC. Encoded protein: CASSPGQDYGYTF.

Comment on this clone: At one of its ends the junction is not consistent with the germline gene, which may arise from a read error. V gene TRBV7-7 combines with J gene TRBJ1-4; unclear D gene. The germline CDR1 and CDR2 sequences are SSHAT and FNYEAQ (reference sequence). The CDR3 sequence is 15 residues long. CDR3 in amino acids: CASSLGGSANEKLFF. Written as DNA, the CDR3 is TGTGCTAGCAGCTTAGGAGGTTCGGCTAATGAAAAACTGTTTTTT.

J is TRBJ1-4 and V is TRBV15; 8 bases are a match to TRBD1. Germline lookup yields CDR1 LNHNV and CDR2 YYDKDF (reference sequence). The CDR3 is 14 residues long. V shed 5 bases, J shed 4 bases, and the junction held 3 bases outside the gene matches. The CDR3 here is CATSRDRFNEKLFF. CDR3 bases: TGTGCCACCAGCCGGGACAGGTTTAATGAAAAACTGTTTTTT.

The gene calls are TRBV9 and TRBJ2-1; perhaps TRBD1 as D (5 bases). Deletions cut 2 bases from V and 1 base from J, with 13 bases between. The germline gives CDR1 SGDLS, CDR2 YYNGEE. The CDR3 contains 16 residues. The CDR3 sequence: CASSVRGAGSYNEQFF. The DNA for the CDR3 is TGTGCCAGCAGCGTCCGTGGGGCAGGATCCTACAATGAGCAGTTCTTC.